This T cell receptor (beta chain) stems from a study of blood T cell repertoires in COVID-19. Across the study: From T cells, B-cell-depleted T cells, or PBMCs came the material, which was cDNA or gDNA.

Each participant's cohort was designated according to participant-reported clinical history. Recovery meant two consecutive negative NP/OP PCR tests, professional clearance, or resolved symptoms. This clone was counted only a few times. The CDR3 covers 15 residues. In germline, CDR1 is LGHDT, CDR2 YNNKEL (reference sequence). V was pared by 1 base and J by 3 bases, with 13 bases between. In the original analysis: Amplification of reference gene primers was used by the study to estimate nucleated cell counts. Assay: immunoSEQ multiplex PCR; the TCRdb copy retains only in-frame clones and omits some. The DNA was the basis for D and trimming; V, J and clone size are from that table. There are approximately 490,000 clones in the sample; around 90% occur only once, and roughly 0.72% lies in the top ten.

The source is a woman between 18 and 30 years old who had recovered from COVID-19. The chain recombines TRBV3-1 (or the pseudogene TRBV3-2) with TRBJ2-7, with TRBD2 as a possible D gene (5 bases). Sequencing was carried out using PBMCs or T cells enriched from blood (not recorded which). The CDR3, as DNA: TGTGCCAGCAGCCAAGCGGTGCTAGCCTTCTACGAGCAGTACTTC. Amino acid sequence: CASSQAVLAFYEQYF.